The present T cell receptor beta chain was sequenced within a study of T cell changes during pregnancy in multiple sclerosis. Losses at the gene ends were 1 base for V and 3 bases for J; bases not matched to a gene: 10. This CDR3 has 17 residues. Germline lookup yields CDR1 SGHNT and CDR2 YYREEE (reference sequence). Profiling relied on immunoSEQ multiplex PCR, and the TCRdb table lists in-frame clones only, not all of them. In the table there are 40,000 to 45,000 clones, around 89% of which are singletons. The V call is TRBV5-4, the J call TRBJ2-7; 10 bases agree with TRBD2. The specimen comprised CD8+ T cells from peripheral blood mononuclear cells, sampled after pregnancy. The receptor's source is a female donor in good health, enrolled as a control in a pregnancy study. The CDR3 spells CASSLISASGGVYEQYF. The CDR3, as DNA: TGTGCCAGCAGCTTGATCAGCGCTAGCGGGGGAGTCTACGAGCAGTACTTC.